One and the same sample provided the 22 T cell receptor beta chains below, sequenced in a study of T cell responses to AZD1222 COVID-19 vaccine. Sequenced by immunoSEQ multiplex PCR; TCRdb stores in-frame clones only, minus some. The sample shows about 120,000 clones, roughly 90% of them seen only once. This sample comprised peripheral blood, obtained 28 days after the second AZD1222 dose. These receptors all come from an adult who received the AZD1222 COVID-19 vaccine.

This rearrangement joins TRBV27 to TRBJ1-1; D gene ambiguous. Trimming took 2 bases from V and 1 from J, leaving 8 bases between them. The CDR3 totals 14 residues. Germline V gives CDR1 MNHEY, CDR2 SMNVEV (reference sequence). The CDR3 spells CASSLMSANTEAFF. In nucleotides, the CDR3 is TGTGCCAGCAGTTTAATGTCAGCGAACACTGAAGCTTTCTTT.

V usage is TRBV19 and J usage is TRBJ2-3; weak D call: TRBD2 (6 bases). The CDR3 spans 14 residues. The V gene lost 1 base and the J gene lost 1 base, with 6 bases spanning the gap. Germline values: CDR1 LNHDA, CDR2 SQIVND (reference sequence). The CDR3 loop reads CASSIAGGTDTQYF. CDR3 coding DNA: TGTGCCAGTAGTATAGCGGGGGGCACAGATACGCAGTATTTT.

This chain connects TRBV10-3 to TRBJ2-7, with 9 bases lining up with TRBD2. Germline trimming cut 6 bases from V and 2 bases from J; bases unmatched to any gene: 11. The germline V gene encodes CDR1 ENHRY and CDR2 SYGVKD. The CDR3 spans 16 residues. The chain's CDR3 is CAIRTGVAGAPYEQYF. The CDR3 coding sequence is TGTGCCATCAGAACCGGGGTAGCGGGAGCCCCCTACGAGCAGTACTTC.

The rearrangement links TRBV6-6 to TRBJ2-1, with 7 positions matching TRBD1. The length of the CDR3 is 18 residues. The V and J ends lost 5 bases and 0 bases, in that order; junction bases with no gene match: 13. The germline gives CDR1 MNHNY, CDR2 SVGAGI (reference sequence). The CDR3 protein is CASSQSFLGDSSYNEQFF. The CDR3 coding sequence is TGTGCCAGCAGTCAATCCTTCCTAGGGGACAGCTCCTACAATGAGCAGTTCTTC.

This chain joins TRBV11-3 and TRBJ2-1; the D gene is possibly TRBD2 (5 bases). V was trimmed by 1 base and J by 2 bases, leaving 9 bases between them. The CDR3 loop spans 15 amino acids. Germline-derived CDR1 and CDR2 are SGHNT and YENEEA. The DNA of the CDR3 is TGTGCCAGCAGCTTAGCGGGAAGCCCCTACAATGAGCAGTTCTTC. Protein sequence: CASSLAGSPYNEQFF.

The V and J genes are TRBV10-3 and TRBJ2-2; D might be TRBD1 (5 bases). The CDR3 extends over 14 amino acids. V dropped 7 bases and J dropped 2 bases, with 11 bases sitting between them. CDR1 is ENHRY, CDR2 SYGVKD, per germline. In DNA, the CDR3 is TGTGCCATCAAGGGGCAGGGCAACACCGGGGAGCTGTTTTTT. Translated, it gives CAIKGQGNTGELFF.

In DNA, the CDR3 is TGTGCCAGCGGGGGGTTGCCGCCAGACACTGAAGCTTTCTTT. As protein: CASGGLPPDTEAFF. The gene calls are TRBV6-5 and TRBJ1-1, with D possibly matching TRBD1 (5 bases). Germline V lookup: CDR1 MNHEY, CDR2 SVGAGI. There are 14 residues in the CDR3. Trimming left V 8 bases short and J 3 bases short, with 16 bases between.

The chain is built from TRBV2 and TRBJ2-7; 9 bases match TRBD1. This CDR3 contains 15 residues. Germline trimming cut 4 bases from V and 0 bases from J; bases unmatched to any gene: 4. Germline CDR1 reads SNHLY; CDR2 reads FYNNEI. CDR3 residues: CASSVDRGSSYEQYF. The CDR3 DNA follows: TGTGCCAGCAGTGTAGACAGGGGGAGCTCCTACGAGCAGTACTTC.

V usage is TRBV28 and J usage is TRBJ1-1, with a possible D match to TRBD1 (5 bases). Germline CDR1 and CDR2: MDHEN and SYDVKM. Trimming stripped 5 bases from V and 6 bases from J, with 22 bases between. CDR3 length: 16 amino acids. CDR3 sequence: CASSLLFGPRGAEAFF. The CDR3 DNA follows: TGTGCCAGCAGTCTTCTATTCGGACCCCGGGGCGCTGAAGCTTTCTTT.

In nucleotides, the CDR3 is TGTGCCAGCAGTTATGAAGGGTCAACCTACAATGAGCAGTTCTTC. It yields the protein CASSYEGSTYNEQFF. The gene calls are TRBV6-5 and TRBJ2-1; no firm D call. CDR1 and CDR2 (germline): MNHEY, SVGAGI. Trimming stripped 3 bases from V and 2 bases from J, with 11 bases between. CDR3 length: 15 residues.

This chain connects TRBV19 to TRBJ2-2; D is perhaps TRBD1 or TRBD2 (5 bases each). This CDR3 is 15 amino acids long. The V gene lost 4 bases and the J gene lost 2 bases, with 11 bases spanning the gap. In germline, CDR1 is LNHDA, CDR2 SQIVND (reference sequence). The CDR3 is CASSRGRGNTGELFF. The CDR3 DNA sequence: TGTGCCAGTAGTAGGGGACGGGGCAACACCGGGGAGCTGTTTTTT.

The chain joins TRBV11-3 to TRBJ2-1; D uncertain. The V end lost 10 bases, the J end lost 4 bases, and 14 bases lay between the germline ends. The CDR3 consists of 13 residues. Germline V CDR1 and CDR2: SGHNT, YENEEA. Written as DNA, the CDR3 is TGTGCCACCCAGGCCGGCGGATACAATGAGCAGTTCTTC. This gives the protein CATQAGGYNEQFF.

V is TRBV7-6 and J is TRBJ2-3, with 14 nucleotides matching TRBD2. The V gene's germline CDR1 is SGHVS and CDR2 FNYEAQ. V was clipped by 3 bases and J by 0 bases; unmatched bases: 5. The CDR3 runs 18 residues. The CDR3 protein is CASSLGLAGERSTDTQYF. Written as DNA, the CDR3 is TGTGCCAGCAGCTTGGGACTAGCGGGAGAGCGAAGCACAGATACGCAGTATTTT.

This CDR3 reads CASSLGGGLVETQYF. Here the CDR3 DNA reads TGTGCCAGCAGCTTGGGGGGGGGCCTTGTCGAGACCCAGTACTTC. This chain uses TRBV5-4 with TRBJ2-5; possibly TRBD2 for D (7 bases). V lost 0 bases and J 5 bases, leaving 14 bases between the germline ends. Germline V lookup: CDR1 SGHNT, CDR2 YYREEE (reference sequence). This CDR3 spans 15 amino acids.

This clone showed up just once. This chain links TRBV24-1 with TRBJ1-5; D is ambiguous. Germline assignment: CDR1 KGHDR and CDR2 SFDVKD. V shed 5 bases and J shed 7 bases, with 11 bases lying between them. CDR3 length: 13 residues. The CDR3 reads CATSGPNPQPQHF. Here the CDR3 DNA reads TGTGCCACCAGTGGGCCGAACCCCCAGCCCCAGCATTTT.

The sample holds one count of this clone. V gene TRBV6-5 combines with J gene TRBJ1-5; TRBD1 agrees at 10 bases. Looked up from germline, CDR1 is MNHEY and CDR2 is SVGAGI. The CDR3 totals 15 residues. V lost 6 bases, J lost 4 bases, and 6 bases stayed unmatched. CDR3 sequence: CASRATGGGNQPQHF. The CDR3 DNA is TGTGCCAGCAGAGCGACAGGGGGCGGGAATCAGCCCCAGCATTTT.

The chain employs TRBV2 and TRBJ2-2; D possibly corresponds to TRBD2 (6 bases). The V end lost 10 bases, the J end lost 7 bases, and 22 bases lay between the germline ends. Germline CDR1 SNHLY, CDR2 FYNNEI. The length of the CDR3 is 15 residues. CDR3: CATSMALAVGGELFF. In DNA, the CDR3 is TGTGCCACCTCAATGGCACTAGCCGTCGGCGGGGAGCTGTTTTTT.

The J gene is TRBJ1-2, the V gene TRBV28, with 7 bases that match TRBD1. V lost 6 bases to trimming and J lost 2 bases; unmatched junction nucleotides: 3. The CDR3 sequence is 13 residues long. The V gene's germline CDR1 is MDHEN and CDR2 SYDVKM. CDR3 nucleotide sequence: TGTGCCAGCAGCTCGGGACAGAACTATGGCTACACCTTC. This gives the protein CASSSGQNYGYTF.

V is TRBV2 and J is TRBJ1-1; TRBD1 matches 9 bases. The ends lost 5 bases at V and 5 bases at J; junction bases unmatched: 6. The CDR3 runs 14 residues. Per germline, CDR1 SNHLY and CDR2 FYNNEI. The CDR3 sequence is CASSSQGATTEAFF. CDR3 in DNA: TGTGCCAGCAGTTCACAGGGGGCGACTACTGAAGCTTTCTTT.

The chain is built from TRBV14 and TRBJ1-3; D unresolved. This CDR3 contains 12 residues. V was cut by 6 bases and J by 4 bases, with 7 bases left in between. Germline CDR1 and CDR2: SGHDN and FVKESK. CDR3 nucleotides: TGTGCCAGCAGGCTCACCGGAAACACCATATATTTT. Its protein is CASRLTGNTIYF.

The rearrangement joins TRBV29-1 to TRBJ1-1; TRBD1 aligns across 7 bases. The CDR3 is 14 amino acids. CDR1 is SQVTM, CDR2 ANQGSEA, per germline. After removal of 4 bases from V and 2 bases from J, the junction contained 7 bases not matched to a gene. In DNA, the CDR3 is TGCAGCGTTGTTACAGGGGAGGGCAACACTGAAGCTTTCTTT. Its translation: CSVVTGEGNTEAFF.

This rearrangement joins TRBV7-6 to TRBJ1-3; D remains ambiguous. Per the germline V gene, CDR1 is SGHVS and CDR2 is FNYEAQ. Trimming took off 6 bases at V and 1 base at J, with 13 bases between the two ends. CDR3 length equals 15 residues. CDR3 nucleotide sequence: TGTGCCAGCAGTCACGGACTGTTTTCTGGAAACACCATATATTTT. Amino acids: CASSHGLFSGNTIYF.